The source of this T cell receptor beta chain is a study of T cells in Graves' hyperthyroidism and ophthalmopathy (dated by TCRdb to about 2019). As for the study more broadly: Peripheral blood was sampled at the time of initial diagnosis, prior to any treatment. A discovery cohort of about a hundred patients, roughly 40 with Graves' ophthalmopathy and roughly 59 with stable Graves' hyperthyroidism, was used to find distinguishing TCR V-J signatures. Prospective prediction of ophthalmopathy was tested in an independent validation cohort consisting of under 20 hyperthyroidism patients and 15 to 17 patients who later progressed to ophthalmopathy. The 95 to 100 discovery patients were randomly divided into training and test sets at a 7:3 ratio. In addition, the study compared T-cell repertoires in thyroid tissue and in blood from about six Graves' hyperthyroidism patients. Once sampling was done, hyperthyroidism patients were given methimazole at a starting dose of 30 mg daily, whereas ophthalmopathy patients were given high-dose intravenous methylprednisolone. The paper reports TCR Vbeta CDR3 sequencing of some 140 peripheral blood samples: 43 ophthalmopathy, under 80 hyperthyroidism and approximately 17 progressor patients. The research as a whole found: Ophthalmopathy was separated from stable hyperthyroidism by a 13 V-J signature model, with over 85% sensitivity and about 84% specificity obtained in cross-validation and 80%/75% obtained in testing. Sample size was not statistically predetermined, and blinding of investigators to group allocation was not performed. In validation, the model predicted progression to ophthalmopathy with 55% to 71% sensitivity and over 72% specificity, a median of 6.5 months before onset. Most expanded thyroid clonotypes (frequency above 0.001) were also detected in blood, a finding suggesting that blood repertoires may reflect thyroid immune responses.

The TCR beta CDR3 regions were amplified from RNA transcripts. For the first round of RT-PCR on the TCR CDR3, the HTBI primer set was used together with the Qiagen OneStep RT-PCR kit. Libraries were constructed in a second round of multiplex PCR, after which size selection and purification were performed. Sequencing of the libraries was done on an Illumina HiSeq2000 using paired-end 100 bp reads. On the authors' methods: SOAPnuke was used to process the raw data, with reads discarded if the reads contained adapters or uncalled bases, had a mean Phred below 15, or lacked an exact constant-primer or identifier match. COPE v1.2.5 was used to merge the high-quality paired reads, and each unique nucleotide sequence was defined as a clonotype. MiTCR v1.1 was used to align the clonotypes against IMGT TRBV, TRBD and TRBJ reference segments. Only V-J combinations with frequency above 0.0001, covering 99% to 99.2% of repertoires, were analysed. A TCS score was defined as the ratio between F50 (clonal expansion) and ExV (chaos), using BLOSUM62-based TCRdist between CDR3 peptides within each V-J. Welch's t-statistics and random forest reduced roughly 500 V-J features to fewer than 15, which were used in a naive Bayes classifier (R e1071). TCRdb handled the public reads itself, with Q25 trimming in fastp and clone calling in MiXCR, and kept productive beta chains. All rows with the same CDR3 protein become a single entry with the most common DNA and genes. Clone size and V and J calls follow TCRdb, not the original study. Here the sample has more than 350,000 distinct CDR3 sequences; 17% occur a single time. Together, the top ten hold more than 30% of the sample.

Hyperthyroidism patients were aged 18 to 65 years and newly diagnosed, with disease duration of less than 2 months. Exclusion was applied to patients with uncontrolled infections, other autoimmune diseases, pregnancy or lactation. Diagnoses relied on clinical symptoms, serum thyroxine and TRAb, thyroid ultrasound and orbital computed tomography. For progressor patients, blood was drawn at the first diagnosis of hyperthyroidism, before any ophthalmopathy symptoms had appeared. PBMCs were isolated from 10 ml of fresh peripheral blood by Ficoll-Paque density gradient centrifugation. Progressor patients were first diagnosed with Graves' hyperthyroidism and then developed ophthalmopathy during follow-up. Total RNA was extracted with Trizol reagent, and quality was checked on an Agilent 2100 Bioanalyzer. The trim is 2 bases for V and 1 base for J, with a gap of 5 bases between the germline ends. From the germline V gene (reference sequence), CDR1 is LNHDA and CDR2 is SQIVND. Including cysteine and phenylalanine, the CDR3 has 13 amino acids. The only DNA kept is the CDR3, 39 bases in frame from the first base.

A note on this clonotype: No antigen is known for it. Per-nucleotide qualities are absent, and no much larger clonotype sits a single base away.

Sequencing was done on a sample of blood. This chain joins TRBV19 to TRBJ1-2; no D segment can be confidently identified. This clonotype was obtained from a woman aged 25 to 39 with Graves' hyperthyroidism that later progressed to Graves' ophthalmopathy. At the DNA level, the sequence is TGTGCCAGTAGTATAAACGTTAACTATGGCTACACCTTC. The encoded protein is CASSINVNYGYTF.